These T cell receptor beta chains were read from a single sample in a study of T cell responses to AZD1222 COVID-19 vaccine. Profiling relied on immunoSEQ multiplex PCR, and the TCRdb table lists in-frame clones only, not all of them. The sample shows under 170,000 clones, more than 85% of them seen only once. The sequencing here drew on peripheral blood, taken 28 days after the second AZD1222 dose. Receptors originate from an adult who received the AZD1222 COVID-19 vaccine. The CDR3 runs from the conserved cysteine through the conserved F or W. D genes are given only for firm matches. The listing skips clone size in some rows; elsewhere it reads once, few, many or a size class.

j_call	d_call	clone_size	v_call	cdr3_nt	cdr3_aa
TRBJ1-2	-	-	TRBV29-1	TGCAGCGTTGAAAAACAGGGATACTATGGCTACACCTTC	CSVEKQGYYGYTF
TRBJ1-5	-	-	TRBV2	TGTGCCAGCAACGAGTTTTACAATCAGCCCCAGCATTTT	CASNEFYNQPQHF
TRBJ1-1	TRBD1	once	TRBV28	TGTGCCAGCGAGACCAGCGGTCAGGGGGGCACTGAAGCTTTCTTT	CASETSGQGGTEAFF
TRBJ1-2	-	-	TRBV7-2	TGTGCCAGCAGTCTCGAGGGGCAGGACTATGGCTACACCTTC	CASSLEGQDYGYTF
TRBJ2-3	-	-	TRBV29-1	TGCAGCGTGAGGCCCCGAGCTGGCACAGATACGCAGTATTTT	CSVRPRAGTDTQYF
TRBJ1-2	-	once	TRBV5-6	TGTGCCAGCAGCTTGGAACTCGAGTACGGCTACACCTTC	CASSLELEYGYTF
TRBJ1-2	-	-	TRBV14	TGTGCCAGCAGCCAAGATGCAACTCTAGCGGGGGGGCAAGGCTACACCTTC	CASSQDATLAGGQGYTF
TRBJ1-2	TRBD1	-	TRBV7-3	TGTGCCAGCAGCGGGGACAGGCTCTATGGCTACACCTTC	CASSGDRLYGYTF
TRBJ2-5	-	-	TRBV6-1	TGTGCCAGCAGTGATTTACAGGAGAAAGAAGAGACCCAGTACTTC	CASSDLQEKEETQYF
TRBJ2-7	-	-	TRBV5-4	TGTGCCAGCAGCAAGGATAAAGGGACGTCGACTCGCTACGAGCAGTACTTC	CASSKDKGTSTRYEQYF
TRBJ2-7	TRBD2	-	TRBV11-2	TGTGCCAGCAGCTTTTATCCTCCCGGGACTAGCGGCTACGAGCAGTACTTC	CASSFYPPGTSGYEQYF
TRBJ2-7	-	-	TRBV28	TGTGCCAGCAGCCCCAGGGTGGGCGAGCAGTACTTC	CASSPRVGEQYF
TRBJ1-2	-	few	TRBV29-1	TGCAGCGTCCAGGACGGGAACTATGGCTACACCTTC	CSVQDGNYGYTF
TRBJ2-1	TRBD2	-	TRBV27	TGTGCCAGCAGTTACCTTAGCGGGAGTAATAAGGATGAGCAGTTCTTC	CASSYLSGSNKDEQFF
TRBJ2-5	-	-	TRBV7-2	TGTGCCAGCAGTTATGGGACAACAAACCAAGAGACCCAGTACTTC	CASSYGTTNQETQYF
TRBJ1-2	-	once	TRBV18	TGTGCCAGCTCACCACAAATAAGGCTTGCTGACTATGGCTACACCTTC	CASSPQIRLADYGYTF
TRBJ1-2	-	many	TRBV7-8	TGTGCCAGCAGCTTAGCTCCCTCGGGCTATGGCTACACCTTC	CASSLAPSGYGYTF
TRBJ1-1	TRBD1	once	TRBV5-1	TGCGCCAGCAGCTTGGGGGTACAGGGGTCCGGCACTGAAGCTTTCTTT	CASSLGVQGSGTEAFF
TRBJ2-7	-	-	TRBV20-1	TGCAGTGTTGGAAGCGAGCAGTACTTC	CSVGSEQYF
TRBJ2-5	-	few	TRBV7-8	TGTGCCAGCAGACCTTCGGGTGTTGTGGAGACCCAGTACTTC	CASRPSGVVETQYF
TRBJ1-4	TRBD1	once	TRBV11-3	TGTGCCAGCAGACAGGGGGCAGTAACTAATGAAAAACTGTTTTTT	CASRQGAVTNEKLFF
TRBJ2-3	TRBD1	-	TRBV7-3	TGTGCCAGCAGCTTACTGGGACAGGGAAAAGATACGCAGTATTTT	CASSLLGQGKDTQYF
TRBJ2-7	-	-	TRBV19	TGTGCCAGTAGTACAGGGACTTCCTACGAGCAGTACTTC	CASSTGTSYEQYF
TRBJ2-7	TRBD1	-	TRBV19	TGTGCCAGTAGAGAAGCCGGGACAGGAACCTACGAGCAGTACTTC	CASREAGTGTYEQYF
TRBJ1-4	-	-	TRBV18	TGTGCCAGCTCAACCTCAGGGGAAGAAAAACTGTTTTTT	CASSTSGEEKLFF
TRBJ1-5	-	once	TRBV2	TGTGCCAGCAGTGAAAGACGGAGGAGTCAGCCCCAGCATTTT	CASSERRRSQPQHF
TRBJ2-5	-	-	TRBV18	TGTGCCAGCTCACCCTCCGGGTTCCAAGAGACCCAGTACTTC	CASSPSGFQETQYF